Listed below are T cell receptor beta chains from one sample, sequenced in a study of cytomegalovirus exposure and HLA in healthy donors. Method: immunoSEQ multiplex PCR; TCRdb's copy keeps in-frame clones and lacks some. The table shows under 200,000 clones, with approximately 12% occurring only once. Material: PBMCs. These receptors originate from a man in his fifties in good health and CMV-seropositive. Both conserved end residues are trimmed from each CDR3. Each record gives: V gene, J gene, CDR3 protein.

>TRBV5-4|TRBJ1-1
AVQDRGEGKAF
>TRBV7-8|TRBJ1-2
ASSQLVAGPTGGIYGYT
>TRBV11-3|TRBJ2-1
ASSPTTSGGAFHNEQF
>TRBV25-1|TRBJ2-3
ARETGGSYTQY
>TRBV7-2|TRBJ2-3
ASSLGQSPSDTQY
>TRBV11-2|TRBJ1-2
ASSPQGIRNYGYT
>TRBV4-3|TRBJ2-5
ASSRSPGQGLETQY
>TRBV11-3|TRBJ2-5
ASSLARGGARETQY
>TRBV6-1|TRBJ1-1
ASSEERGNTEAF
>TRBV6-5|TRBJ1-1
ASSFRGLSRNTEAF
>TRBV30|TRBJ2-3
AWSVSFSADTQY
>TRBV6-6|TRBJ1-4
ASRGGGNEKLF
>TRBV27|TRBJ1-2
ASSLSSAGGYT
>TRBV7-9|TRBJ1-2
ASSSSDRVGGYT
>TRBV19|TRBJ2-4
ASSSHRGENIQY
>TRBV18|TRBJ1-3
ASSPRGGGQGKNTIY
>TRBV5-1|TRBJ1-1
ASSLAGYTEAF
>TRBV6-6|TRBJ1-1
ASSSQGKAF
>TRBV6-5|TRBJ2-1
ASGAAWSEQF
>TRBV7-7|TRBJ2-3
ASSSDITDTQY
>TRBV12-5|TRBJ2-3
ASGLAGPDTQY
>TRBV6-5|TRBJ1-2
ASSYQGQPPNYGYT
>TRBV5-1|TRBJ2-1
ASSPRQSSYNEQF
>TRBV19|TRBJ1-5
ASSPGQGRTYSNQPQH
>TRBV19|TRBJ2-5
ASSIDGQPVGTQY
>TRBV7-8|TRBJ2-2
ASSLPGQSTGELF
>TRBV6-5|TRBJ2-1
ASSPRGSSYNEQF
>TRBV4-1|TRBJ2-3
ASSERESTDTQY
>TRBV6-5|TRBJ1-1
ASSYSPGGSAF
>TRBV5-5|TRBJ2-5
ASSRRGLEETQY